The next 10 T cell receptor beta chains were all read from a single sample in a study of blood T cell repertoires in COVID-19. Profiled with immunoSEQ multiplex PCR; TCRdb holds only in-frame clones, not every one. The sample holds about 170,000 clones, 70% to 90% seen once. Sequencing was carried out using peripheral blood. These receptor sequences come from a woman aged 80 or over with COVID-19, enrolled during active disease.

The gene calls are TRBV19 and TRBJ1-4, with TRBD1 matching 9 bases. Trimming cost V 7 bases and J 2 bases; bases outside gene matches: 11. Germline CDR1 reads LNHDA; CDR2 reads SQIVND (reference sequence). The CDR3 is 17 amino acids. CDR3 amino acids: CASTRRGQGVTNEKLFF. The CDR3 DNA is TGTGCCAGTACCAGAAGGGGACAGGGTGTTACTAATGAAAAACTGTTTTTT.

The V call is TRBV5-1, the J call TRBJ2-7; maybe TRBD2 (6 bases). This CDR3 spans 16 amino acids. From germline, CDR1 is SGHRS and CDR2 YFSETQ. Trimming took off 1 base at V and 0 bases at J, with 14 bases between the two ends. The CDR3 region is CASSLFTSRGSYEQYF. In DNA, the CDR3 is TGCGCCAGCAGCTTGTTTACTTCGCGGGGCTCCTACGAGCAGTACTTC.

The V call is TRBV4-2, the J call TRBJ2-7, with D perhaps matching TRBD2 (6 bases). Trimming removed 0 bases at V and 3 bases at J, with 12 bases between. The CDR3 is made up of 15 amino acids. The germline CDR1 and CDR2 sequences are LGHNA and YNFKEQ. The CDR3 protein is CASSQDRGGNYEQYF. DNA for the CDR3: TGTGCCAGCAGCCAAGACCGCGGCGGGAACTACGAGCAGTACTTC.

V and J are TRBV5-4 and TRBJ2-2; TRBD1 is a possible D gene (5 bases). Germline loops: CDR1 SGHNT, CDR2 YYREEE (reference sequence). The V gene lost 0 bases and the J gene lost 3 bases, with 12 bases spanning the gap. The CDR3 has 16 amino acids. The CDR3 loop reads CASSLGGARDTGELFF. The CDR3 bases are TGTGCCAGCAGCTTGGGGGGCGCCCGGGACACCGGGGAGCTGTTTTTT.

This chain connects TRBV7-9 to TRBJ1-1; a possible D gene is TRBD1 (6 bases). V was pared by 5 bases and J by 5 bases, with 18 bases between. CDR3 length: 15 residues. Germline V gives CDR1 SEHNR, CDR2 FQNEAQ (reference sequence). CDR3 nucleotide sequence: TGTGCCAGCAGCCTAACAACAGGGATCAGGACTGAAGCTTTCTTT. Translating gives CASSLTTGIRTEAFF.

The chain combines TRBV9 with TRBJ1-6; 7 bases match TRBD1. Unmatched junction bases numbered 5, after V lost 0 bases and J lost 8 bases. The CDR3 sequence is 15 residues long. The germline V gene encodes CDR1 SGDLS and CDR2 YYNGEE. CDR3 loop: CASSVEGALDSPLHF. The DNA for the CDR3 is TGTGCCAGCAGCGTAGAGGGGGCTCTAGATTCACCCCTCCACTTT.

The chain has TRBV11-2 and TRBJ1-2; perhaps TRBD1 as D (5 bases). Germline V CDR1 and CDR2: SGHAT, FQNNGV. V was cut by 5 bases and J by 7 bases, with 14 bases left in between. CDR3 size: 13 residues. The CDR3: CASSAGGSGGYTF. The CDR3 region has the DNA TGTGCCAGCAGCGCCGGGGGATCGGGTGGCTACACCTTC.

The rearrangement links TRBV18 to TRBJ2-4; D is possibly TRBD1 (6 bases). The CDR3 is 16 amino acids. V lost 5 bases, J lost 0 bases, and 14 bases lay in between. Germline CDR1 and CDR2: KGHSH and LQKENI. The CDR3 region has the DNA TGTGCCAGCTCAACCGGGACAAGTCTAGCCAAAAACATTCAGTACTTC. This translates into CASSTGTSLAKNIQYF.

This chain links TRBV11-2 with TRBJ2-7; D is possibly TRBD2 (7 bases). Germline V gives CDR1 SGHAT, CDR2 FQNNGV. The V and J ends lost 4 bases and 4 bases respectively, with 20 bases between them. The CDR3 is 16 amino acids. The CDR3 nucleotides are TGTGCCAGCAGCTCCTTAGGCCGCCGGGGGGCGTACGAGCAGTACTTC. Translating it yields CASSSLGRRGAYEQYF.

The chain carries TRBV6-5 and TRBJ1-4; 8 bases are shared with TRBD1. Looked up from germline, CDR1 is MNHEY and CDR2 is SVGAGI. There are 14 residues in the CDR3. Trimming cost V 5 bases and J 8 bases; bases outside gene matches: 7. The CDR3 loop reads CASSLGQGGEKLFF. For the CDR3, the DNA is TGTGCCAGCAGTCTCGGACAGGGAGGCGAAAAACTGTTTTTT.